This record covers a single T cell receptor (beta chain). In its sample, this clonotype was seen many times. The clone's antigen remains unknown. No per-base quality is available; no much larger clone lies one base away. The source of the sample is a study of T cells in Graves' hyperthyroidism and ophthalmopathy (dated by TCRdb to about 2019). A note on the overall study: Peripheral blood samples were taken at initial diagnosis, before any treatment was given. Whether ophthalmopathy could be predicted prospectively was tested in an independent validation cohort made up of approximately 19 hyperthyroidism patients plus 17 patients who later progressed to ophthalmopathy. For training and testing, the 80 to 100 patients in the discovery cohort were randomly divided in a 7:3 ratio. In more than 5 Graves' hyperthyroidism patients, the study also compared T-cell repertoires from thyroid tissue with T-cell repertoires from blood. To identify distinguishing TCR V-J signatures, a discovery cohort of about a hundred patients was used, comprising some 45 with Graves' ophthalmopathy and around 60 with stable Graves' hyperthyroidism. According to the paper, TCR Vbeta CDR3 sequencing was carried out on some 130 peripheral blood samples, which came from approximately 43 ophthalmopathy, approximately 78 hyperthyroidism and about 17 progressor patients. After sampling, hyperthyroidism patients received methimazole starting at 30 mg daily, and ophthalmopathy patients received high-dose intravenous methylprednisolone. The research as a whole found: Sample size was not statistically predetermined, and blinding of investigators to group allocation was not performed. Most expanded thyroid clonotypes (frequency above 0.001) were also found in blood, which suggests that blood repertoires may mirror thyroid immune responses. Ophthalmopathy was separated from stable hyperthyroidism by a 13 V-J signature model, with over 85% sensitivity and about 84% specificity obtained in cross-validation and 80%/75% obtained in testing. In validation, the model predicted progression to ophthalmopathy a median of around 6.5 months before onset, with about 71% sensitivity and roughly 72% specificity.

Stable Graves' hyperthyroidism was defined as no progression to ophthalmopathy during 18 months of follow-up. Hyperthyroidism patients were newly diagnosed, had a disease duration of under 2 months, and were aged 18 to 65 years. Patients with uncontrolled infections, other autoimmune diseases, pregnancy or lactation were excluded. Diagnoses were established on the basis of clinical symptoms, serum thyroxine and TRAb, thyroid ultrasound, and orbital computed tomography. PBMCs were isolated from roughly 10 ml of fresh peripheral blood by Ficoll-Paque density gradient centrifugation. Total RNA was extracted using Trizol reagent, and RNA quality was assessed on an Agilent 2100 Bioanalyzer. The CDR3 holds 13 amino acids from the cysteine to the phenylalanine. Only the CDR3 DNA stays, 39 bases, in frame from base 1. V loses 2 bases, J loses 4 bases, and the germline ends lie 8 bases apart. The TCR beta CDR3 regions were amplified from RNA transcripts. The TCR CDR3 was subjected to a first round of RT-PCR using the HTBI primer set and the Qiagen OneStep RT-PCR kit. Libraries were constructed in a second round of multiplex PCR, after which size selection and purification were carried out. The libraries were sequenced on an Illumina HiSeq2000 using paired-end 100 bp reads. In the paper's pipeline: SOAPnuke was used to process the raw data, removing reads that contained adapters or uncalled bases, had a mean Phred below 15, or lacked an exact match to the constant primer or identifier. High-quality paired reads were merged with COPE v1.2.5, and unique nucleotide sequences were defined as clonotypes. Clonotypes were aligned to IMGT TRBV, TRBD and TRBJ reference segments using MiTCR v1.1. The analysis was restricted to V-J combinations with a frequency above 0.0001, which together covered 99.2% of the repertoires. A TCS score was defined as the ratio between F50 (clonal expansion) and ExV (chaos), using BLOSUM62-based TCRdist between CDR3 peptides within each V-J. Welch's t-statistics and random forest reduced 500 to 650 V-J features to 13, which were used in a naive Bayes classifier (R e1071). TCRdb cleaned the public reads at Q25 with fastp, built clones with MiXCR and kept in-frame beta chains. Duplicate CDR3 protein sequences are folded into a single record with the most common DNA and genes. TCRdb, rather than the study authors, made the V and J calls. This sample lists around 340,000 distinct CDR3 sequences; approximately 22% were detected once. Around half of the sample lies in the top ten.

This sequence was found in a woman in her fifties or sixties with Graves' hyperthyroidism. The sequence joins TRBV12-3 or TRBV12-4 to TRBJ1-2; the D gene is unclear. Source material: blood. The DNA is TGTGCCAGCAGTTTATATGGAATCTATGGCTACACCTTC. Translation gives CASSLYGIYGYTF.